The rows below give T cell receptor beta chains drawn from one sample of a study of patients and donors after allogeneic stem cell transplantation. MiXCR was run by TCRdb on the RT-PCR reads, yielding one entry per CDR3 protein. This table holds about 72,000 distinct CDR3 sequences, roughly 29% found once. The specimen was blood, either unsorted or a sorted T cell fraction (not recorded which). These TCRs come from a human donor who was either an allogeneic HSCT recipient or a stem cell or donor lymphocyte infusion donor (not recorded which). It is not recorded whose cells these are; they may come from a transplant donor. Each CDR3 is given with its conserved first and last residue. The D gene is left open where the match is weak. A clone size is listed for some rows: how often the clone was seen (once, few, many), or a class if it is expanded.

v_call,j_call,d_call,clone_size,cdr3_aa,cdr3_nt
TRBV20-1,TRBJ2-1,NA,NA,CSATGVEQFF,TGCAGTGCTACGGGGGTAGAGCAGTTCTTC
TRBV5-1,TRBJ2-5,NA,NA,CASSLWETQYF,TGCGCCAGCAGCTTGTGGGAGACCCAGTACTTC
TRBV7-2,TRBJ1-2,NA,few,CASSMTRTSTYGYTF,TGTGCCAGCAGCATGACGCGGACGAGTACCTATGGCTACACCTTC
TRBV4-2,TRBJ2-2,NA,few,CASSQYLIAANTGELFF,TGTGCCAGCAGCCAGTATTTAATAGCGGCGAACACCGGGGAGCTGTTTTTT
TRBV27,TRBJ1-6,TRBD1,NA,CASRWGQGNSPLHF,TGTGCCAGCAGGTGGGGACAGGGGAATTCACCCCTCCACTTT
TRBV30,TRBJ1-3,NA,NA,CAWIALGATGNTIYF,TGTGCCTGGATTGCGCTCGGGGCAACTGGAAACACCATATATTTT
TRBV28,TRBJ1-1,NA,NA,CASSFAGSRIIF,TGTGCCAGCAGTTTTGCAGGAAGTCGGATAATCTTT
TRBV18,TRBJ2-5,TRBD1,few,CASSQRGQGETQYF,TGTGCCAGCTCACAACGTGGACAGGGAGAGACCCAGTACTTC
TRBV12-3/TRBV12-4,TRBJ1-3,NA,NA,CASSLGPTSSGNTIYF,TGTGCCAGCAGTTTAGGTCCCACGAGCTCTGGAAACACCATATATTTT
TRBV10-3,TRBJ2-6,TRBD2,few,CANLGPSGRGGANVLTF,TGTGCCAATCTTGGCCCTAGCGGGAGAGGTGGGGCCAACGTCCTGACTTTC
TRBV5-6,TRBJ2-5,NA,NA,CASSLSGKETQYF,TGTGCCAGCAGCTTGTCTGGGAAAGAGACCCAGTACTTC
TRBV18,TRBJ1-5,NA,NA,CASSPPGVGNQPQHF,TGTGCCAGCTCACCGCCCGGGGTAGGAAATCAGCCCCAGCATTTT
TRBV16,TRBJ2-1,NA,NA,CASSQYGEQFF,TGTGCCAGCAGCCAGTATGGTGAGCAGTTCTTC
TRBV20-1,TRBJ1-2,NA,NA,CSASLGGPGYTF,TGCAGTGCCAGCCTGGGGGGACCTGGCTACACCTTC
TRBV30,TRBJ1-5,NA,few,CAWSVLGNGNNQPQHF,TGTGCCTGGAGTGTACTCGGGAATGGGAACAATCAGCCCCAGCATTTT
TRBV7-3,TRBJ2-1,NA,NA,CASSPGPPFQGPNEQFF,TGTGCCAGCAGCCCAGGTCCGCCCTTCCAAGGCCCCAATGAGCAGTTCTTC
TRBV20-1,TRBJ2-7,NA,NA,CSATNGGWEQYF,TGCAGTGCTACAAACGGGGGTTGGGAGCAGTACTTC
TRBV19,TRBJ1-5,NA,NA,CASSTGREHQPQHF,TGTGCCAGTAGTACCGGACGGGAGCATCAGCCCCAGCATTTT
TRBV5-5,TRBJ1-5,NA,few,CASSDNPLYSQHF,TGTGCCAGCAGTGACAACCCCCTTTACAGCCAGCATTTT
TRBV7-2,TRBJ2-1,TRBD2,NA,CASSPTSGLNNEQFF,TGTGCCAGCAGCCCGACTAGCGGCTTAAACAATGAGCAGTTCTTC
TRBV12-3/TRBV12-4,TRBJ2-5,NA,NA,CASTRQASLTQYF,TGTGCCAGTACCCGCCAGGCGAGTTTGACCCAGTACTTC
TRBV5-1,TRBJ2-7,TRBD2,few,CASSWGGYEQYF,TGCGCCAGCAGTTGGGGAGGGTACGAGCAGTACTTC
TRBV5-1,TRBJ2-2,NA,NA,CASSFSRGWTGELFF,TGCGCCAGCAGCTTTTCTAGGGGTTGGACCGGGGAGCTGTTTTTT
TRBV9,TRBJ2-1,TRBD2,NA,CASSVEWLAGGNEQFF,TGTGCCAGCAGCGTAGAGTGGCTAGCGGGGGGGAATGAGCAGTTCTTC
TRBV29-1,TRBJ2-1,TRBD2,NA,CSQTSGPAKGTNEQFF,TGCAGCCAGACTAGCGGGCCCGCAAAGGGAACCAATGAGCAGTTCTTC
TRBV9,TRBJ2-2,NA,many,CASSGPRGGSNTGELFF,TGTGCCAGCAGCGGACCGAGGGGGGGATCCAACACCGGGGAGCTGTTTTTT
TRBV27,TRBJ2-2,TRBD2,NA,CASSPRGGWTGELFF,TGTGCCAGCAGTCCGCGGGGGGGCTGGACCGGGGAGCTGTTTTTT
TRBV2,TRBJ2-5,TRBD2,NA,CASVYAGGPETQYF,TGTGCCAGCGTGTATGCGGGGGGGCCCGAGACCCAGTACTTC
TRBV6-1,TRBJ2-4,NA,NA,CASSEGGVAKNIQYF,TGTGCCAGCAGTGAAGGGGGTGTAGCCAAAAACATTCAGTACTTC
TRBV12-3/TRBV12-4,TRBJ1-5,NA,NA,CASSLVLYNQPQHF,TGTGCCAGCAGTTTAGTTTTGTATAATCAGCCCCAGCATTTT
TRBV6-2/TRBV6-3,TRBJ2-5,TRBD2,few,CASSYGLAGESETQYF,TGTGCCAGCAGTTACGGCCTAGCGGGAGAATCAGAGACCCAGTACTTC
TRBV4-1,TRBJ1-5,NA,few,CASSHQSYNQPQHF,TGCGCCAGCAGCCACCAATCATATAATCAGCCCCAGCATTTT
TRBV2,TRBJ2-7,NA,few,CAISFGSGLLSGQYF,TGTGCCATCTCCTTCGGCTCGGGACTTCTCAGCGGGCAGTACTTC
TRBV15,TRBJ2-3,TRBD1,NA,CATSPDRGQPNWDTQYF,TGTGCCACCAGCCCCGACCGGGGACAGCCTAATTGGGATACGCAGTATTTT
TRBV6-6,TRBJ2-5,NA,few,CASRAGSETQYF,TGTGCCAGCAGGGCAGGGTCAGAGACCCAGTACTTC
TRBV30,TRBJ2-7,TRBD1,NA,CAWSRDRGYEQYF,TGTGCCTGGAGTAGGGACAGGGGGTACGAGCAGTACTTC
TRBV10-3,TRBJ2-7,TRBD1,NA,CAIWDRVYEQYF,TGTGCCATTTGGGACAGGGTATACGAGCAGTACTTC
TRBV10-2,TRBJ1-2,TRBD1,medium-sized,CASSDSGQDYGYTF,TGCGCCAGCAGTGATTCCGGACAGGACTATGGCTACACCTTC
TRBV12-3/TRBV12-4,TRBJ2-7,NA,NA,CASSATRVSYEQYF,TGTGCCAGCAGTGCGACTAGAGTAAGCTACGAGCAGTACTTC
TRBV9,TRBJ2-6,NA,NA,CASSASGAGANVLTF,TGTGCCAGCAGCGCTTCAGGGGCAGGGGCCAACGTCCTGACTTTC
TRBV20-1,TRBJ2-7,TRBD2,NA,CSASPTSGLSYEQYF,TGCAGTGCTAGCCCCACTAGCGGGCTATCCTACGAGCAGTACTTC
TRBV6-6,TRBJ1-1,NA,NA,CASSYLQIAFF,TGTGCCAGCAGTTACCTACAGATAGCTTTCTTT
TRBV7-9,TRBJ2-1,TRBD1,NA,CASSLVTGGNEQFF,TGTGCCAGCAGCTTAGTAACAGGGGGAAATGAGCAGTTCTTC